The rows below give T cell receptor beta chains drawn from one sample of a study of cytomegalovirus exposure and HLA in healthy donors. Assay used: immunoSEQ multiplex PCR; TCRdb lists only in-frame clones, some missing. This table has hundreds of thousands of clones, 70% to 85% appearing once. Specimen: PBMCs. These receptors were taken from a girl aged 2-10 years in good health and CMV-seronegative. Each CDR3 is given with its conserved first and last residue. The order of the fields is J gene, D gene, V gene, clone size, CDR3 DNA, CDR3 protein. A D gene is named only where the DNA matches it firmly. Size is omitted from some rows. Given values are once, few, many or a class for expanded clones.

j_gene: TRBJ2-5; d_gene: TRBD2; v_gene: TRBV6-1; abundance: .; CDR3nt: TGTGCCAGCAGTGAGGGGACTACCGGGGAGACCCAGTACTTC; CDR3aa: CASSEGTTGETQYF
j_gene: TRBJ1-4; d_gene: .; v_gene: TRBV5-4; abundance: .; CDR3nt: TGTGCCAGCAGCTTGGCAGGTTCGGCAGGGAATGAAAAACTGTTTTTT; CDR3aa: CASSLAGSAGNEKLFF
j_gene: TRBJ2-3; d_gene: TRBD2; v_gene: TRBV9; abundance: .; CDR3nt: TGTGCCAGCAGCGGGCGGGGGGGCGGCACAGATACGCAGTATTTT; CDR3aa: CASSGRGGGTDTQYF
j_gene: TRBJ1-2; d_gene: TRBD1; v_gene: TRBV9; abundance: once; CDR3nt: TGTGCCAGCAGCGTAGAAAGGACAGGGCCGAACTATGGCTACACCTTC; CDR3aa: CASSVERTGPNYGYTF
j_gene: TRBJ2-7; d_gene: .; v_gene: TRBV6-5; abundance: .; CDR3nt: TGTGCCAGCAGTTACGAGAGAGGACAGCGTTACGAGCAGTACTTC; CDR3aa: CASSYERGQRYEQYF
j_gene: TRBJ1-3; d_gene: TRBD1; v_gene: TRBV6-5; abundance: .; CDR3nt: TGTGCCAGCAGGCTAGGACAGGGGGCCGGAAACACCATATATTTT; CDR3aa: CASRLGQGAGNTIYF
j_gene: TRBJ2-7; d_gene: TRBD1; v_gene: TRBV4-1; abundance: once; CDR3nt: TGCGCCAGCAGCTCCCGACAGGGTCCCTACGAGCAGTACTTC; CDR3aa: CASSSRQGPYEQYF
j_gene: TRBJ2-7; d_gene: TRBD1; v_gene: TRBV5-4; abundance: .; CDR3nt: TGTGCCAGCAGCTCACCGGGACAGGGGTTTTACGAGCAGTACTTC; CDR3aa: CASSSPGQGFYEQYF
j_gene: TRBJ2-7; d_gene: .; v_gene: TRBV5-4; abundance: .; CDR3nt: TGTGCCAGCAGCTTGGTGGGGGGATTCGCTTACGAGCAGTACTTC; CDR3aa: CASSLVGGFAYEQYF
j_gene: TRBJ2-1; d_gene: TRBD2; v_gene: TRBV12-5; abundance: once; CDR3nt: TGTGCTAGTGGTCCTGGGACTAGCCTACGCAATGAGCAGTTCTTC; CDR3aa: CASGPGTSLRNEQFF
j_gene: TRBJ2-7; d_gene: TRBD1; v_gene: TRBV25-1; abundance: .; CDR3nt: TGTGCCAGCAGTGAATATAATAGAGACAGGGCCGAGCAGTACTTC; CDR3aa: CASSEYNRDRAEQYF
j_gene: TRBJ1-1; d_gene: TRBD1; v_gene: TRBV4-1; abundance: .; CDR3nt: TGCGCCAGCAGCCAAGATGTGATGGTAGGGACAGCGGCTTTCTTT; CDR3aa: CASSQDVMVGTAAFF
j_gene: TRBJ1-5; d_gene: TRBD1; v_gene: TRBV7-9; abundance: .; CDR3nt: TGTGCCAGCAGCGAGGACAGGGGACTAGGACCCCAGCATTTT; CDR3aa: CASSEDRGLGPQHF
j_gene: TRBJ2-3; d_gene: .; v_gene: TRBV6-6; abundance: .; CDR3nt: TGTGCCAGCAGAGACGACAGGACCACAGATACGCAGTATTTT; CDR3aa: CASRDDRTTDTQYF
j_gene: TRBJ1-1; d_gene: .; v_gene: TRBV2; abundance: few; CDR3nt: TGTGCCAGCAGCCGGGACACAGCGGGAGCCACTGAAGCTTTCTTT; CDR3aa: CASSRDTAGATEAFF
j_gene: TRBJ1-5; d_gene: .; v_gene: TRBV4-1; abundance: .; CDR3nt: TGCGCCAGCAGCCAAGAGGGCAGTTCACAGCCCCAGCATTTT; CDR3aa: CASSQEGSSQPQHF
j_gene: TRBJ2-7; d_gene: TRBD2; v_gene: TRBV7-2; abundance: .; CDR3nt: TGTGCCAGCAGCTTAGCGCTTGGGACTAGTATATTCTACGAGCAGTACTTC; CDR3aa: CASSLALGTSIFYEQYF
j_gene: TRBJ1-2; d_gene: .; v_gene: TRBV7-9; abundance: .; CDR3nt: TGTGCCAGCAGCCGTCCAGGGTACGGCTACACCTTC; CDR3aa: CASSRPGYGYTF
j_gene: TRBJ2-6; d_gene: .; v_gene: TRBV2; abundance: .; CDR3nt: TGTGCCAGCAGTCCACGACAAGACGCTGGGGCCAACGTCCTGACTTTC; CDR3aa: CASSPRQDAGANVLTF
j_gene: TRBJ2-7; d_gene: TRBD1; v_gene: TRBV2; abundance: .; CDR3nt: TGTGCCAGCAACGTACCGGGACAGGCCTCCTACGAGCAGTACTTC; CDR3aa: CASNVPGQASYEQYF
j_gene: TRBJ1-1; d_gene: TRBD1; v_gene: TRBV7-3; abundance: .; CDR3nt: TGTGCCAGCAGCTTAACGGGGACAGGGGCTGAAGCTTTCTTT; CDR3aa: CASSLTGTGAEAFF
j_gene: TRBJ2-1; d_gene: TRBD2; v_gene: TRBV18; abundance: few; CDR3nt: TGTGCCAGCTCACCTTCTGGCGGGGGAGAGCAGTTCTTC; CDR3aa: CASSPSGGGEQFF